One and the same sample provided the 14 T cell receptor beta chains below, sequenced in a study of T cells in Graves' hyperthyroidism and ophthalmopathy. Using RNA transcripts as the source, TCR beta CDR3 regions were amplified. HTBI primers were the set used in a first-round RT-PCR of the TCR CDR3. Using its own MiXCR run on the multiplex PCR reads, TCRdb lists one record per CDR3 protein. The table includes around 580,000 distinct CDR3 sequences, over 15% detected once. The sample taken for sequencing was blood. All receptors come from a woman aged 18-35 years with Graves' hyperthyroidism.

This clonotype was picked up a small number of times. The rearrangement uses TRBV6-1 and TRBJ1-1; D is unresolved. The length of the CDR3 is 11 residues. Trimming shortened V by 7 bases and J by 1 base, and 4 bases separated the two germline ends. Germline V gene lookup returns CDR1 MNHNS and CDR2 SASEGT. CDR3 protein: CASKWNTEAFF. CDR3 DNA: TGTGCCAGCAAGTGGAACACTGAAGCTTTCTTT.

This clonotype was counted between two and nine times. This chain links TRBV11-3 with TRBJ2-3, with 10 bases matching TRBD2. CDR3 length: 17 residues. Germline V gives CDR1 SGHNT, CDR2 YENEEA. V shed 2 bases, J shed 1 base, and the junction held 6 bases outside the gene matches. The CDR3 nucleotides read TGTGCCAGCAGCTTATGGAGCGGGGGGGGTGGCACAGATACGCAGTATTTT. It yields the protein CASSLWSGGGGTDTQYF.

The chain employs TRBV12-3 or TRBV12-4 and TRBJ1-2; a weak D match, TRBD1 (5 bases). The V end lost 5 bases, the J end lost 4 bases, and 14 bases lay between the germline ends. The CDR3 loop spans 14 amino acids. The DNA for the CDR3 is TGTGCCAGCAGTCCCCCGGGACGGGTCTATGGCTACACCTTC. Translated: CASSPPGRVYGYTF.

Details on this clonotype: One base away lies a much larger clone, so this may be a sequencing read error. The genes are TRBV12-3 or TRBV12-4 and TRBJ2-7; TRBD1 or TRBD2 may be the D gene (5 bases each). The CDR3 length is 17 residues. V was cut by 7 bases and J by 7 bases, with 29 bases left in between. CDR3 protein: CASTRPQAGTTYNEQYF. For the CDR3, the DNA is TGTGCCAGCACCCGACCCCAAGCAGGGACCACTTACAATGAGCAGTACTTC.

Only a few counts were recorded for this clonotype. This chain connects TRBV6-1 to TRBJ2-5, with TRBD2 as a possible D gene (7 bases). In germline, CDR1 is MNHNS, CDR2 SASEGT. This CDR3 contains 16 residues. The germline V and J ends were trimmed by 6 bases and 4 bases, with 21 bases remaining between them. The CDR3 reads CASSRTGGGGGETQYF. The CDR3 bases are TGTGCCAGCAGCCGGACTGGGGGGGGGGGCGGAGAGACCCAGTACTTC.

This clonotype was observed at least ten times. The CDR3 reads CSPPRGGEKNTGELFF. The CDR3 coding sequence is TGCAGTCCACCCCGCGGGGGCGAAAAGAACACCGGGGAGCTGTTTTTT. V and J are TRBV29-1 and TRBJ2-2; weak D call: TRBD2 (7 bases). This CDR3 comprises 16 residues. The germline CDR1 and CDR2 sequences are SQVTM and ANQGSEA.

The V and J genes are TRBV18 and TRBJ1-2, with 8 bases matching TRBD1. This CDR3 spans 15 amino acids. The V and J ends lost 2 bases and 4 bases, in that order; junction bases with no gene match: 6. Germline CDR1 reads KGHSH; CDR2 reads LQKENI. For the CDR3, the DNA is TGTGCCAGCTCACCATACGGACAGGGCGCCTATGGCTACACCTTC. Residues: CASSPYGQGAYGYTF.

This clonotype appeared many times. V and J are TRBV7-2 and TRBJ1-5; no definite D call. Trimming removed 0 bases from V and 5 bases from J, with 11 bases in between. Germline-derived CDR1 and CDR2 are SGHTA and FQGNSA. The CDR3 is 15 residues long. The CDR3 DNA reads as TGTGCCAGCAGCTTAGCCGCGGGCGGGGATCAGCCCCAGCATTTT. Encoded protein: CASSLAAGGDQPQHF.

The CDR3 spells CASSPPQPGQETQYF. CDR3 nucleotides: TGTGCCAGCTCACCACCTCAGCCGGGGCAAGAGACCCAGTACTTC. The chain couples TRBV18 to TRBJ2-5; a weak D match, TRBD2 (5 bases). CDR1 and CDR2 (germline): KGHSH, LQKENI. The CDR3 runs to 15 residues. V dropped 0 bases and J dropped 2 bases, with 10 bases sitting between them.

This clonotype was recorded at least ten times. The genes are TRBV3-1 and TRBJ2-5, with a possible D match to TRBD1 (6 bases). Germline CDR1 is LGHDT and CDR2 is YNNKEL (reference sequence). Trimming took 3 bases from V and 5 from J, leaving 13 bases between them. This CDR3 is built from 14 residues. The CDR3: CASSHSQGLETQYF. Written as DNA, the CDR3 is TGTGCCAGCAGCCATAGTCAGGGGTTGGAGACCCAGTACTTC.

This clonotype turned up a few times. V is TRBV4-1 and J is TRBJ1-1; D unresolved. The germline V and J ends were trimmed by 0 bases and 0 bases, with 17 bases remaining between them. The germline V gene has CDR1 MGHRA and CDR2 YSYEKL. CDR3 length equals 18 residues. CDR3 protein: CASSQDTGSNALNTEAFF. The DNA for the CDR3 is TGCGCCAGCAGCCAAGATACGGGGTCTAACGCCCTGAACACTGAAGCTTTCTTT.

The chain couples TRBV10-3 to TRBJ1-1; D not certain. V lost 0 bases and J lost 5, with 7 bases in between. In germline, CDR1 is ENHRY, CDR2 SYGVKD. The CDR3 extends over 13 amino acids. CDR3 nucleotides: TGTGCCATCAGTGAGTCAGGGATGACTGAAGCTTTCTTT. Protein: CAISESGMTEAFF.

With regard to this clonotype: Given a much more abundant clone one base away, this may be a read error. The rearrangement joins TRBV7-9 to TRBJ2-5; possibly TRBD1 for D (6 bases). The CDR3 is 15 amino acids. Germline values: CDR1 SEHNR, CDR2 FQNEAQ (reference sequence). CDR3 DNA: TGTGCCAGCAGCCCCGTATCCAGGGGCGCAGAGGCCCAGTACTTC. Protein sequence: CASSPVSRGAEAQYF.

This clonotype appeared many times. This chain uses TRBV2 with TRBJ2-5, with a possible D match to TRBD2 (6 bases). This CDR3 is 12 amino acids long. The V end was cut by 7 bases, the J end by 1 base, with 7 bases between. Germline V gene data show CDR1 as SNHLY and CDR2 as FYNNEI. In DNA form, the CDR3 reads TGTGCCAGCACGGGACTCCAAGAGACCCAGTACTTC. It is translated as CASTGLQETQYF.